The source of this T cell receptor (beta chain) is a study of shared clonotypes between healthy human individuals. General observations from the study: Non-shared clonotypes had lower generation probabilities than clonotypes shared by all four sorted-subset donors.

Each cell subset's genomic DNA was divided evenly among several immunoSEQ plates. The protocol was immunoSEQ multiplex PCR, while the TCRdb copy is restricted to in-frame clones and leaves out a portion. This sample yields 2,500,000 or so clones, of which 85% to 95% are seen a single time; 0.13% to 0.15% belongs to the top ten. Trimming removed 2 bases from V and 5 bases from J; junction bases left unmatched: 9. Germline assignment: CDR1 GTSNPN and CDR2 SVGIG (reference sequence). The CDR3 contains 16 residues. Notes on this clone: Antigen: not known.

In the CD4+ fraction, cells were divided into CD45RA+ naive and CD45RA-negative memory subsets. The sequence derives from a man aged 18-30 years in good health. The genes are TRBV30 and TRBJ2-1; 10 positions agree with TRBD2. Sample: naive CD4+ T cells sorted from blood. Subset denoted: CD45RA+ positively selected. CDR3 region: CAWSNSRTSGNNEQFF. Written as DNA, the CDR3 is TGTGCCTGGAGTAATTCGAGGACTAGCGGAAACAATGAGCAGTTCTTC.